This T cell receptor beta chain stems from a study of cytomegalovirus exposure and HLA in healthy donors. The CDR3 is 13 residues long. With 3 bases clipped from V and 8 bases from J, the junction kept 5 bases outside the gene matches. The germline V gene encodes CDR1 KGHSH and CDR2 LQKENI. Study results and limitations: With high specificity and sensitivity, the classifier reportedly diagnosed cytomegalovirus status. Accurate HLA-A and HLA-B prediction from TCR beta sequences was reported for most subjects.

The study ran its PCR with 60 Vbeta and 13 Jbeta primers. Here immunoSEQ multiplex PCR was the method, and the copy in TCRdb shows in-frame clones only, minus some. Altogether some 160,000 clones are present, around 88% being singletons, with the ten largest covering about 2.1%. Turning to this clone: Antigen specificity is unknown.

This chain joins TRBV18 and TRBJ1-2; TRBD1 agrees at 8 bases. Sequencing was carried out using PBMCs. The sequence came from a woman under 30 in good health and CMV-seronegative. The CDR3 coding sequence is TGTGCCAGCTCACCCCAGGGGGCGCAGGGCTACACCTTC. The encoded protein is CASSPQGAQGYTF.